This is a list of T cell receptor beta chains from one sample in a study of blood T cell repertoires in COVID-19. Some clones are missing from TCRdb's copy, which holds only in-frame ones; the method was immunoSEQ multiplex PCR. The table has approximately 90,000 clones, roughly nine tenths seen once. Sequencing used peripheral blood. The receptors here all came from a man in his 60s with acute or convalescent COVID-19. Each CDR3 is given with its conserved first and last residue. D genes are given only for firm matches. Size tells how often a clone was seen (once, few, many) or the class of an expanded clone, and some rows leave it out.

d_gene: TRBD1
abundance: -
v_gene: TRBV7-9
j_gene: TRBJ1-3
CDR3aa: CASSSEAWRQGSGNTIYF
CDR3nt: TGTGCCAGCAGCTCCGAGGCCTGGCGACAGGGGTCTGGAAACACCATATATTTT

d_gene: TRBD1
abundance: -
v_gene: TRBV28
j_gene: TRBJ1-6
CDR3aa: CASMEGNRGWGSPLHF
CDR3nt: TGTGCCAGCATGGAGGGAAACAGGGGTTGGGGTTCACCCCTCCACTTT

d_gene: TRBD1
abundance: once
v_gene: TRBV6-2/TRBV6-3
j_gene: TRBJ1-5
CDR3aa: CASSYGTGGSQPQHF
CDR3nt: TGTGCCAGCAGTTACGGGACAGGGGGCAGCCAGCCCCAGCATTTT

d_gene: TRBD1
abundance: -
v_gene: TRBV28
j_gene: TRBJ1-6
CDR3aa: CASTTTGAGNSPLHF
CDR3nt: TGTGCCAGCACCACAACAGGGGCGGGTAATTCACCCCTCCACTTT

d_gene: TRBD1
abundance: -
v_gene: TRBV5-1
j_gene: TRBJ1-2
CDR3aa: CASSLGDRSHNYGYTF
CDR3nt: TGCGCCAGCAGCTTGGGGGACAGGTCCCATAACTATGGCTACACCTTC

d_gene: -
abundance: -
v_gene: TRBV14
j_gene: TRBJ1-1
CDR3aa: CASSQRAGREAFF
CDR3nt: TGTGCCAGCAGCCAACGCGCTGGGAGAGAAGCTTTCTTT

d_gene: TRBD1
abundance: once
v_gene: TRBV5-1
j_gene: TRBJ1-6
CDR3aa: CASSLGTAAGGPLHF
CDR3nt: TGCGCCAGCAGCCTCGGGACAGCTGCTGGGGGGCCCCTCCACTTT

d_gene: -
abundance: -
v_gene: TRBV2
j_gene: TRBJ2-5
CDR3aa: CASSESRQRQETQYF
CDR3nt: TGTGCCAGCAGTGAATCCCGTCAGCGTCAAGAGACCCAGTACTTC

d_gene: -
abundance: once
v_gene: TRBV19
j_gene: TRBJ1-2
CDR3aa: CASSIPGSDYGYTF
CDR3nt: TGTGCCAGTAGTATCCCCGGGTCGGACTATGGCTACACCTTC

d_gene: TRBD1
abundance: -
v_gene: TRBV12-3/TRBV12-4
j_gene: TRBJ2-6
CDR3aa: CASSPRDRDVLTF
CDR3nt: TGTGCCAGCAGTCCTAGGGACAGGGACGTCCTGACTTTC

d_gene: TRBD2
abundance: once
v_gene: TRBV5-4
j_gene: TRBJ2-1
CDR3aa: CASSSGPSGGLYNEQFF
CDR3nt: TGTGCCAGCAGCTCAGGCCCCAGCGGGGGGCTCTACAATGAGCAGTTCTTC

d_gene: TRBD1
abundance: -
v_gene: TRBV6-5
j_gene: TRBJ1-4
CDR3aa: CASGQDGEKLFF
CDR3nt: TGTGCCAGCGGACAGGACGGTGAAAAACTGTTTTTT

d_gene: -
abundance: -
v_gene: TRBV2
j_gene: TRBJ1-5
CDR3aa: CASSVIHQRDQPQHF
CDR3nt: TGTGCCAGCAGCGTCATACACCAGCGGGACCAGCCCCAGCATTTT

d_gene: TRBD1
abundance: -
v_gene: TRBV5-1
j_gene: TRBJ1-2
CDR3aa: CASSLGQAGGYTF
CDR3nt: TGCGCCAGCAGCCTGGGACAGGCGGGTGGCTACACCTTC

d_gene: -
abundance: -
v_gene: TRBV7-2
j_gene: TRBJ1-2
CDR3aa: CASSPPPRGWYYGYTF
CDR3nt: TGTGCCAGCAGCCCACCTCCGCGGGGGTGGTACTATGGCTACACCTTC

d_gene: -
abundance: -
v_gene: TRBV4-2
j_gene: TRBJ2-1
CDR3aa: CASSLGGNEQFF
CDR3nt: TGTGCCAGCAGCTTAGGGGGTAATGAGCAGTTCTTC

d_gene: TRBD2
abundance: -
v_gene: TRBV6-5
j_gene: TRBJ2-3
CDR3aa: CASRDYTDTQYF
CDR3nt: TGTGCCAGCCGGGACTACACAGATACGCAGTATTTT

d_gene: -
abundance: -
v_gene: TRBV7-8
j_gene: TRBJ2-3
CDR3aa: CASSSQGGNTDTQYF
CDR3nt: TGTGCCAGCAGCTCTCAGGGAGGAAACACAGATACGCAGTATTTT

d_gene: -
abundance: once
v_gene: TRBV24-1
j_gene: TRBJ2-1
CDR3aa: CATSAPLYNEQFF
CDR3nt: TGTGCCACCAGTGCCCCTCTCTACAATGAGCAGTTCTTC

d_gene: -
abundance: once
v_gene: TRBV6-5
j_gene: TRBJ1-2
CDR3aa: CAVRSVNYGYTF
CDR3nt: TGTGCCGTCCGCAGCGTTAACTATGGCTACACCTTC

d_gene: -
abundance: -
v_gene: TRBV6-6
j_gene: TRBJ2-5
CDR3aa: CASSYPLGGVETQYF
CDR3nt: TGTGCCAGCAGTTACCCGCTAGGCGGAGTGGAGACCCAGTACTTC

d_gene: -
abundance: -
v_gene: TRBV15
j_gene: TRBJ2-1
CDR3aa: CATRGMSSYNEQFF
CDR3nt: TGTGCCACCCGGGGGATGAGCTCCTACAATGAGCAGTTCTTC

d_gene: -
abundance: once
v_gene: TRBV4-2
j_gene: TRBJ2-7
CDR3aa: CASSQGTDTYEQYF
CDR3nt: TGTGCCAGCAGCCAAGGAACAGACACCTACGAGCAGTACTTC

d_gene: -
abundance: -
v_gene: TRBV6-5
j_gene: TRBJ1-2
CDR3aa: CATGGGAVYGYTF
CDR3nt: TGTGCCACCGGAGGGGGGGCAGTCTATGGCTACACCTTC

d_gene: -
abundance: -
v_gene: TRBV6-6
j_gene: TRBJ1-2
CDR3aa: CASSATGGGYTF
CDR3nt: TGTGCCAGCAGCGCGACCGGCGGGGGCTACACCTTC

d_gene: TRBD1
abundance: -
v_gene: TRBV18
j_gene: TRBJ2-1
CDR3aa: CASSPRGTGAEQFF
CDR3nt: TGTGCCAGCTCACCACGTGGGACAGGGGCTGAGCAGTTCTTC

d_gene: -
abundance: -
v_gene: TRBV9
j_gene: TRBJ1-2
CDR3aa: CASSGNRGQSSNYGYTF
CDR3nt: TGTGCCAGCAGCGGGAACCGCGGACAGTCGTCTAACTATGGCTACACCTTC

d_gene: -
abundance: -
v_gene: TRBV5-4
j_gene: TRBJ1-3
CDR3aa: CASSLGGLGNTIYF
CDR3nt: TGTGCCAGCAGCTTAGGAGGACTGGGAAACACCATATATTTT

d_gene: -
abundance: -
v_gene: TRBV4-1
j_gene: TRBJ2-1
CDR3aa: CASSQLLGGAYEQFF
CDR3nt: TGCGCCAGCAGCCAACTGCTGGGGGGGGCATATGAGCAGTTCTTC

d_gene: -
abundance: -
v_gene: TRBV18
j_gene: TRBJ1-1
CDR3aa: CASSLLRWGDTEAFF
CDR3nt: TGTGCCAGCTCGCTTCTCAGGTGGGGGGACACTGAAGCTTTCTTT